Sequencing of this T cell receptor (beta chain) was carried out in a study of blood T cell repertoires in COVID-19 (dated by TCRdb to about 2020). Describing the broader study: Samples from collaborators originated in the United States, Italy and Spain and spanned both the acute and convalescent phases of COVID-19. Where HLA class I and class II types were available, the types were taken from metadata supplied by the sample provider, not from assay-based typing. The material from the prospective study consisted of cDNA or gDNA derived from T cells, B-cell-depleted T cells, or PBMCs. Nearly every sample came with metadata listing a de-identified subject ID, COVID-19 status, age in years and sex. The repertoires were released in a freely available public database intended as a resource for research on the immune response to SARS-CoV-2. The samples were drawn from the first 160 participants of the ongoing ImmuneRACE study and from 1,254 subjects provided by 6 global collaborators. Subjects who had been exposed to COVID-19, were actively infected with it, or had recovered from it provided the deeply sampled blood TCRbeta repertoires that made up the dataset.

Relative to germline, V is 4 bases shorter and J is 2 bases shorter, with 16 bases between their ends. The CDR3 goes from the cysteine to the phenylalanine over 16 residues. CDR3 DNA only is kept here, 48 bases in frame from base 1. The germline V gene encodes CDR1 SGHTS and CDR2 YDEGEE. Broad study findings and their caveats: How much clinical and demographic metadata was included differed by source and by participant, and the metadata was provided uncurated.

As to this clone: Its antigen is still unknown. One base away there is no much larger clone; base qualities are not given.

TCRbeta CDR3 regions were amplified from genomic DNA by means of the immunoSEQ Assay, a bias-controlled multiplex PCR. Per the original workflow: The number of nucleated cells in each sample was estimated by amplification of reference gene primers within the assay. To quantify the absolute abundance of each unique TCRbeta CDR3 rearrangement, sequence reads were collapsed and filtered. For each sample, productive Simpson clonality was calculated as the square root of Simpson's diversity index over productive rearrangements. As stored in TCRdb, this immuneACCESS dataset retains in-frame rearrangements with V and J assigned. A fraction of the clones does not appear; measured against another copy, unresolved V genes explain less than half of the discrepancy, and the remainder lacks a known reason. D and trimming come from the DNA, and the V and J calls and clone size come from that table. The sample contains 150,000 to 200,000 clones, approximately 83% of them found a single time. The ten largest clonotypes hold about a tenth of the sample.

Each collaborating institution followed its own protocols to collect whole blood in K2EDTA tubes. Collaborator samples were shipped for TCRbeta analysis as frozen whole blood, isolated PBMCs, or DNA extracted from either sample type. This receptor was identified in a woman aged 80 or older with active or convalescent COVID-19. This chain joins TRBV5-8 to TRBJ1-5; possibly the D gene is TRBD1, per 6 matching bases. Sequenced sample: peripheral blood. The bases read TGTGCCAGCAGCACCCAGGGCAGGGGCGGCAATCAGCCCCAGCATTTT. This sequence encodes CASSTQGRGGNQPQHF.